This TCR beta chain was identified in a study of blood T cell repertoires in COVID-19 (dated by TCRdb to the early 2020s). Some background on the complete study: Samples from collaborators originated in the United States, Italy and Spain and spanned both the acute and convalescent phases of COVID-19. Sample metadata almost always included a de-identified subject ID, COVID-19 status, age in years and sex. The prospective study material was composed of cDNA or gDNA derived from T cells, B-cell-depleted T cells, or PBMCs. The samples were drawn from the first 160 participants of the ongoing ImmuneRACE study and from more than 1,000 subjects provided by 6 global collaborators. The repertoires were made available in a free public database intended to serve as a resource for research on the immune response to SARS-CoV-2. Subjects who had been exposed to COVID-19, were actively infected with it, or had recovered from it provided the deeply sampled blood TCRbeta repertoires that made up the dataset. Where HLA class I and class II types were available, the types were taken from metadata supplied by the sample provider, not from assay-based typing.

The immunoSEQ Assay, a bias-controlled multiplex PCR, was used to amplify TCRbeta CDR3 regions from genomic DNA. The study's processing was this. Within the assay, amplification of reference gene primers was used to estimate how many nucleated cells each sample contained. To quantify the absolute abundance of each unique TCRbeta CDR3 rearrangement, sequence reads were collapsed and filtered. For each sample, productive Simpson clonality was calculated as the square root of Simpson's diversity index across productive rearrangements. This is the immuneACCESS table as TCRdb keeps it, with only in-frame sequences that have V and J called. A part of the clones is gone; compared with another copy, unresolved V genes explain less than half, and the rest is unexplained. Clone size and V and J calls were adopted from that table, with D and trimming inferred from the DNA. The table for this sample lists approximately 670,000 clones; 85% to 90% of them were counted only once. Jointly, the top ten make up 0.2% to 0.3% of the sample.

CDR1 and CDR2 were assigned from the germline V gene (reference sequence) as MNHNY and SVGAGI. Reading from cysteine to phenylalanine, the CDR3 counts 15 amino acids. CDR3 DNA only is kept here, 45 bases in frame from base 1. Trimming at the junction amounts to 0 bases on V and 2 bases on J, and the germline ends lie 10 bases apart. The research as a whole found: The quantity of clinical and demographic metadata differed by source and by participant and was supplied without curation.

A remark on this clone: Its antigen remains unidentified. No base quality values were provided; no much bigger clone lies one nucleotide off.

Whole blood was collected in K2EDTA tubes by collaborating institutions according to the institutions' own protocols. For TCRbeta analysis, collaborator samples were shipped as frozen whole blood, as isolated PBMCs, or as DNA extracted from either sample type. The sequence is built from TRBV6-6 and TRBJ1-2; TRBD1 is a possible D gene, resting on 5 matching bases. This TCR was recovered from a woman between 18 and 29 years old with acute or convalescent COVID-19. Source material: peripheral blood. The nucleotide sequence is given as TGTGCCAGCAGTTACTCGGTTGGACAAAACTATGGCTACACCTTC. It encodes CASSYSVGQNYGYTF.